These 27 T cell receptor beta chains originate from one sample sequenced in a study of blood T cells in healthy people across ages. A sample-barcoded 5' primer and a J-beta primer mix were used in a second PCR of roughly 6 to 12 cycles. TCRdb reanalysed the 5' RACE reads using MiXCR and keeps one entry per CDR3 protein. This table holds 1 million or so distinct CDR3 sequences, roughly 45% found once. Input material: blood. The receptors come from a woman aged 60 to 75 in good health.

The J gene is TRBJ2-2, the V gene TRBV10-3; D may be TRBD1 or TRBD2 (5 bases each). Trimming removed 6 bases at V and 1 base at J, with 18 bases between. The V gene's germline CDR1 is ENHRY and CDR2 SYGVKD. The CDR3 has 17 amino acids. Here the CDR3 DNA reads TGTGCCATCAGACCCTCCTCCGGGACGCAGAACACCGGGGAGCTGTTTTTT. It yields the protein CAIRPSSGTQNTGELFF.

The V and J genes are TRBV3-1 and TRBJ2-7, with a tentative D call TRBD2 (7 bases). CDR3 size: 15 residues. V gave up 1 base and J gave up 4 bases, with 14 bases separating them. Germline V lookup: CDR1 LGHDT, CDR2 YNNKEL (reference sequence). CDR3 sequence: CASSQATGGRYEQYF. In DNA, the CDR3 is TGTGCCAGCAGCCAAGCAACGGGGGGCCGGTACGAGCAGTACTTC.

There are a few counts of this clonotype. The rearrangement joins TRBV25-1 to TRBJ2-3; the match to TRBD2 covers 7 bases. The CDR3 covers 14 residues. Germline assignment: CDR1 MGHDK and CDR2 SYGVNS. V shed 4 bases, J shed 4 bases, and the junction held 5 bases outside the gene matches. DNA of the CDR3: TGTGCCAGCAGTGGCGGGAGTAGACCAGATACGCAGTATTTT. As protein: CASSGGSRPDTQYF.

This chain's CDR3 is CATSKTTGGVGETQYF. CDR3 nucleotide sequence: TGTGCCACCAGCAAAACAACAGGGGGCGTCGGTGAGACCCAGTACTTC. The V call is TRBV15, the J call TRBJ2-7; 9 bases fit TRBD1. Near its end, the DNA agrees better with TRBJ2-5, so the J call may be wrong. The CDR3 has 16 amino acids. Germline loops: CDR1 LNHNV, CDR2 YYDKDF (reference sequence).

As concerns this clonotype: With a much larger clone just one base away, this may be a read error. The chain uses TRBV25-1 and TRBJ2-1; TRBD1 agrees at 7 bases. The CDR3 has 16 amino acids. The germline CDR1 and CDR2 sequences are MGHDK and SYGVNS. The ends lost 2 bases at V and 5 bases at J; junction bases unmatched: 9. The CDR3 region is CASSERGPGKNNEQFF. The CDR3 bases are TGTGCCAGCAGTGAAAGGGGGCCGGGAAAGAACAATGAGCAGTTCTTC.

The CDR3 bases are TGTGCCAGCAGCTTAGAAGGGGGCGAGGATACGCAGTATTTT. This sequence encodes CASSLEGGEDTQYF. The rearrangement links TRBV7-3 to TRBJ2-3, with 7 bases identical to TRBD1. CDR3 size: 14 residues. Trimming removed 2 bases from V and 6 bases from J; junction bases left unmatched: 5. Looked up from germline, CDR1 is SGHTA and CDR2 is FQGTGA.

The sample holds a few counts of this clonotype. The chain links TRBV4-2 to TRBJ2-3, with 9 nucleotides matching TRBD2. J lost 3 bases, V lost 3 bases, and 7 bases had no gene match. CDR3 length: 16 residues. Germline values: CDR1 LGHNA, CDR2 YNFKEQ. This CDR3 reads CASSHQREEGTDTQYF. The CDR3 coding sequence is TGTGCCAGCAGCCATCAGCGGGAGGAAGGTACAGATACGCAGTATTTT.

This clonotype was recorded a few times. V and J are TRBV20-1 and TRBJ1-5, with unresolved D. Deletions cut 1 base from V and 2 bases from J, with 6 bases between. This CDR3 spans 13 amino acids. Per germline, CDR1 DFQATT and CDR2 SNEGSKA (reference sequence). The CDR3 coding sequence is TGCAGTGCTAGAGGGCATGGCAATCAGCCCCAGCATTTT. Its translation: CSARGHGNQPQHF.

V and J are TRBV20-1 and TRBJ1-5, with D tentatively TRBD1 (6 bases). The ends were cut back, 6 bases at V and 5 bases at J, with 14 bases in the middle. CDR3 length: 13 amino acids. CDR1 is DFQATT and CDR2 is SNEGSKA in the germline V gene (reference sequence). In DNA form, the CDR3 reads TGCAGTGCCACGGGGGCGGGGGATCAGCCCCAGCATTTT. Amino acid sequence: CSATGAGDQPQHF.

Turning to this clonotype: A junction boundary mismatches the germline segment, possibly from a read error. This rearrangement joins TRBV27 to TRBJ2-1; D is perhaps TRBD1 or TRBD2 (6 bases each). The CDR3 has 15 residues. Germline V gives CDR1 MNHEY, CDR2 SMNVEV (reference sequence). The CDR3 DNA follows: TGTGCCAGCAGTTTATGGGGGGCCCTGACTAACCAGCACTTCTTC. This gives the protein CASSLWGALTNQHFF.

Notes on this clonotype: A clone one base away is much larger, so this may be a read error. The V call is TRBV6-2 or TRBV6-3, the J call TRBJ2-3, with 8 bases identical to TRBD1. The CDR3 loop spans 16 amino acids. The germline gives CDR1 MNHEY, CDR2 SVGEGT. V was pared by 8 bases and J by 0 bases, with 10 bases of the junction left unmatched. CDR3 bases: TGTGCCAGCGGACCCGGGACAGGCCTTAGCACAGATACGCAGTATTTT. Encoded protein: CASGPGTGLSTDTQYF.

The gene calls are TRBV20-1 and TRBJ2-7, with 7 bases aligning to TRBD2. CDR3 length: 13 amino acids. Germline CDR1 reads DFQATT; CDR2 reads SNEGSKA (reference sequence). V gave up 2 bases and J gave up 3 bases; unmatched junction bases: 4. CDR3 DNA sequence: TGCAGTGCTAGAAGGCGGGAGAGCTACGAGCAGTACTTC. Protein sequence: CSARRRESYEQYF.

This clonotype was counted only a few times. The chain links TRBV6-5 to TRBJ2-7, with a possible D match to TRBD2 (6 bases). V was trimmed by 2 bases and J by 7 bases, leaving 18 bases between them. The CDR3 covers 15 residues. Germline V gene lookup returns CDR1 MNHEY and CDR2 SVGAGI. CDR3 sequence: CASSYLNPGTAEQYF. The CDR3 DNA follows: TGTGCCAGCAGTTACCTGAATCCGGGGACTGCTGAGCAGTACTTC.

The sample holds a few counts of this clonotype. The V gene is TRBV20-1, the J gene TRBJ2-1; D may be TRBD2 (7 bases). CDR1 is DFQATT, CDR2 SNEGSKA, per germline (reference sequence). The CDR3 runs to 12 residues. With 3 bases removed from V and 7 bases from J, the gap between germline ends came to 10 bases. The chain's CDR3 is CSARRGGNEQFF. As DNA, the CDR3 is TGCAGTGCTAGGAGGGGGGGAAATGAGCAGTTCTTC.

The V call is TRBV5-1, the J call TRBJ2-1, with TRBD2 matching 9 bases. The CDR3 is 14 amino acids. Per the germline V gene, CDR1 is SGHRS and CDR2 is YFSETQ. V trimming: 6 bases; J trimming: 4 bases; junction bases outside the gene matches: 5. The CDR3 DNA reads TGCGCCAGCACCATAGCGGGAGCATACAATGAGCAGTTCTTC. Amino acids: CASTIAGAYNEQFF.

The chain recombines TRBV12-3 or TRBV12-4 with TRBJ2-3; 11 nucleotides line up with TRBD1. The CDR3 consists of 16 residues. J was trimmed by 1 base and V by 2 bases; bases with no gene match: 2. Written as DNA, the CDR3 is TGTGCCAGCAGTTTATGGACAGGGGGCCGCACAGATACGCAGTATTTT. Translated: CASSLWTGGRTDTQYF.

The rearrangement joins TRBV7-8 to TRBJ1-5; a possible D gene is TRBD1 (6 bases). V was shortened by 2 bases and J by 1 base, with 12 bases between the two germline ends. The CDR3 loop spans 16 amino acids. The germline CDR1 and CDR2 sequences are SGHVS and FQNEAQ. Here the CDR3 reads CASSLYAGASNQPQHF. In nucleotides, the CDR3 is TGTGCCAGCAGCTTATATGCAGGGGCGAGCAATCAGCCCCAGCATTTT.

In its sample, this clonotype was seen a few times. The gene calls are TRBV6-1 and TRBJ2-3, with no clear D. The germline V and J ends were trimmed by 6 bases and 3 bases, with 10 bases remaining between them. This CDR3 comprises 13 residues. Germline V lookup: CDR1 MNHNS, CDR2 SASEGT. The CDR3 reads CASRVHTTDTQYF. CDR3 sequence (DNA): TGTGCCAGCAGGGTGCATACTACAGATACGCAGTATTTT.

V and J are TRBV5-4 and TRBJ2-5, with unresolved D. The CDR3 totals 14 residues. The germline gives CDR1 SGHNT, CDR2 YYREEE (reference sequence). The V and J ends lost 0 bases and 1 base respectively, with 7 bases between them. CDR3 in amino acids: CASSLGELQETQYF. The DNA for the CDR3 is TGTGCCAGCAGCTTGGGAGAGCTCCAAGAGACCCAGTACTTC.

This clonotype was detected a few times. The V and J genes are TRBV20-1 and TRBJ2-5; D uncertain. The germline gives CDR1 DFQATT, CDR2 SNEGSKA (reference sequence). The germline V and J ends were trimmed by 2 bases and 7 bases, with 14 bases remaining between them. The CDR3 is 13 residues long. The CDR3 region is CSARLRLEGTQYF. The CDR3 DNA reads as TGCAGTGCTAGACTCCGTCTAGAAGGGACCCAGTACTTC.

This clonotype was recorded only once. The chain is built from TRBV10-3 and TRBJ2-2, with 7 bases fitting TRBD1. Germline loops: CDR1 ENHRY, CDR2 SYGVKD. V was clipped by 7 bases and J by 3 bases; unmatched bases: 11. The CDR3 has 16 amino acids. The CDR3 spells CAITEDRAKDTGELFF. CDR3 DNA sequence: TGTGCCATCACCGAAGACAGGGCAAAGGACACCGGGGAGCTGTTTTTT.

This chain uses TRBV6-5 with TRBJ2-7; maybe TRBD1 (5 bases). Germline lookup yields CDR1 MNHEY and CDR2 SVGAGI. Trimming took 2 bases from V and 1 from J, leaving 9 bases between them. This CDR3 contains 14 residues. The CDR3 DNA reads as TGTGCCAGCAGTTACACACAGGATTCCTACGAGCAGTACTTC. It yields the protein CASSYTQDSYEQYF.

The sample holds a few counts of this clonotype. The V call is TRBV10-3, the J call TRBJ2-5; D is possibly TRBD1 (6 bases). The germline gives CDR1 ENHRY, CDR2 SYGVKD. Between the trimmed V and J ends, which lost 2 bases and 4 bases, there was a span of 11 bases. The CDR3 loop spans 14 amino acids. In DNA form, the CDR3 reads TGTGCCATCAGTGAGCCACAGGGAAGAGAGACCCAGTACTTC. This translates into CAISEPQGRETQYF.

J is TRBJ2-5 and V is TRBV9, with TRBD1 identical over 7 bases. Losses at the gene ends were 4 bases for V and 3 bases for J; bases not matched to a gene: 12. This CDR3 comprises 16 residues. From germline, CDR1 is SGDLS and CDR2 YYNGEE. The CDR3 sequence is CASSLGTVLRKETQYF. CDR3 bases: TGTGCCAGCAGCCTCGGGACAGTCCTGAGAAAAGAGACCCAGTACTTC.

The gene calls are TRBV4-1 and TRBJ2-7; D is perhaps TRBD1 (5 bases). Trimming took 5 bases from V and 5 from J, leaving 16 bases between them. Germline CDR1 reads MGHRA; CDR2 reads YSYEKL. The CDR3 has 14 residues. CDR3 sequence reads: CASSAQGSTDEQYF. CDR3 bases: TGCGCCAGCAGCGCCCAGGGTAGTACGGACGAGCAGTACTTC.

This sequence joins TRBV20-1 and TRBJ2-5; the match to TRBD2 covers 10 bases. V shed 6 bases and J 0 bases; nucleotides not matched to a gene: 7. Looked up from germline, CDR1 is DFQATT and CDR2 is SNEGSKA (reference sequence). The CDR3 has 15 residues. CDR3 amino acids: CSAEVAGGDQETQYF. CDR3 coding DNA: TGCAGTGCGGAAGTAGCGGGAGGTGACCAAGAGACCCAGTACTTC.

This clonotype was observed a single time. The chain carries TRBV9 and TRBJ1-1, with 12 bases identical to TRBD1. Germline CDR1 reads SGDLS; CDR2 reads YYNGEE. Trimming took 0 bases from V and 10 from J; bases not matched to a gene: 7. This CDR3 comprises 15 residues. Here the CDR3 reads CASSVEGQGASGAFF. CDR3 in DNA: TGTGCCAGCAGCGTAGAGGGACAGGGGGCGTCTGGAGCTTTCTTT.